These T cell receptor beta chains were read from a single sample in a study of blood T cell repertoires in COVID-19. Libraries were prepared by immunoSEQ multiplex PCR; TCRdb keeps only in-frame clonotypes and omits some of them. This table has more than 200,000 clones, more than 75% appearing once. The sequenced sample was PBMCs or T cells enriched from blood (not recorded which). The source of these receptors is a man aged 25 to 45 with acute COVID-19. Each CDR3 is given with its conserved first and last residue. A D gene is named only where the DNA matches it firmly. A clone size is listed for some rows: how often the clone was seen (once, few, many), or a class if it is expanded.

J gene,clone size,V gene,D gene,CDR3 DNA,CDR3 protein
TRBJ1-5,-,TRBV28,TRBD1,TGTGCCAGCAGTTCTACAGGGGGCTGGCAGCCCCAGCATTTT,CASSSTGGWQPQHF
TRBJ1-6,-,TRBV6-5,-,TGTGCCAGCAATACACAGGGCTCGAGCTCACCCCTCCACTTT,CASNTQGSSSPLHF
TRBJ2-7,-,TRBV6-5,-,TGTGCCAGCAAGATGAACCGTGAGACAGGCTACGAGCAGTACTTC,CASKMNRETGYEQYF
TRBJ1-5,-,TRBV7-2,-,TGTGCCAGCAGCCGCGATGTAGGCAATCAGCCCCAGCATTTT,CASSRDVGNQPQHF
TRBJ2-1,once,TRBV3-1/TRBV3-2,-,TGTGCCAGCAGCCGGGCTGGGCCCGACAATGAGCAGTTCTTC,CASSRAGPDNEQFF
TRBJ2-7,-,TRBV5-5,-,TGTGCCAGCAGCTTGGCCATGGAGGGGGCCCCCTACGAGCAGTACTTC,CASSLAMEGAPYEQYF
TRBJ2-2,-,TRBV9,-,TGTGCCAGCAGCGTACAGAACACCGGGGAGCTGTTTTTT,CASSVQNTGELFF
TRBJ2-3,once,TRBV28,TRBD2,TGTGCCAGCAGTTTATGGACTAGCGGGGGGACCACAGATACGCAGTATTTT,CASSLWTSGGTTDTQYF
TRBJ1-1,-,TRBV18,-,TGTGCCAGCTCCCCTAGAACAAATGAAGCTTTCTTT,CASSPRTNEAFF
TRBJ2-3,-,TRBV5-1,TRBD1,TGCGCCAGCAGCTTAGGTTCCGGACAGGGGGCAGATACGCAGTATTTT,CASSLGSGQGADTQYF
TRBJ2-5,-,TRBV18,-,TGTGCCAGCTCAGGAGGGACCGCCCGGACCCAGTACTTC,CASSGGTARTQYF
TRBJ1-3,once,TRBV18,-,TGTGCCAGCTCACCACGGGACACCCGGGGCACCATATATTTT,CASSPRDTRGTIYF
TRBJ1-3,-,TRBV6-2/TRBV6-3,TRBD1,TGTGCCAGCAGTTACGGACAGGGGGCTGGAAACACCATATATTTT,CASSYGQGAGNTIYF
TRBJ2-7,-,TRBV5-4,-,TGTGCCAGCAGCCCAAAGACGGGACTCTCCTACGAGCAGTACTTC,CASSPKTGLSYEQYF
TRBJ1-1,-,TRBV5-5,-,TGTGCCAGCAGCTTTTACAAGAGGAGCGCTGAAGCTTTCTTT,CASSFYKRSAEAFF
TRBJ2-3,-,TRBV5-1,TRBD2,TGCGCCAGCAGCCCTACTAGCGAACCGACAGATACGCAGTATTTT,CASSPTSEPTDTQYF
TRBJ2-2,few,TRBV5-4,-,TGTGCCAGCAGCTTGGCACATAACACCGGGGAGCTGTTTTTT,CASSLAHNTGELFF
TRBJ1-2,-,TRBV5-1,-,TGCGCCAGCGGGGAGTCGGGTCGACGTGGGGATGGCTACACCTTC,CASGESGRRGDGYTF
TRBJ2-1,-,TRBV2,-,TGTGCCAGCACCAAACAATATGGAGACTCCCTTGGCTCCTACAATGAGCAGTTCTTC,CASTKQYGDSLGSYNEQFF
TRBJ2-7,-,TRBV19,TRBD2,TGTGCCAGTAGTATGGAGAGCGGGGGCTCCTACGAGCAGTACTTC,CASSMESGGSYEQYF
TRBJ1-1,-,TRBV7-9,-,TGTGCCAGCAGCGGTCTGGGACTCACGAACACTGAAGCTTTCTTT,CASSGLGLTNTEAFF
TRBJ2-3,-,TRBV27,-,TGTGCCAGCAGTCCGTGGAGCTCAGATACGCAGTATTTT,CASSPWSSDTQYF
TRBJ2-7,-,TRBV6-7,-,TGTGCCAGCAGTTACCCGGGGAGCTCCTACGAGCAGTACTTC,CASSYPGSSYEQYF
TRBJ2-5,-,TRBV2,-,TGTGCCAGCAAGGAGCAAGAGACCCAGTACTTC,CASKEQETQYF
TRBJ1-3,-,TRBV13,TRBD1,TGTGCCAGCAGCTACCAGATGCGGGACAGAACTGGTGGAAACACCATATATTTT,CASSYQMRDRTGGNTIYF
TRBJ2-2,-,TRBV9,-,TGTGCCAGCAGCGCTCCCTATGCACCCACCGGGGAGCTGTTTTTT,CASSAPYAPTGELFF
TRBJ2-7,few,TRBV11-2,-,TGTGCCAGCAGCCCGGGCGACTGGGACTCGGGGGAGCAGTACTTC,CASSPGDWDSGEQYF
TRBJ2-7,-,TRBV7-9,TRBD1,TGTGCCAGCAGCCCCGGAGAAAGGACAGGGTCCTACGAGCAGTACTTC,CASSPGERTGSYEQYF
TRBJ1-1,-,TRBV20-1,TRBD1,TGCAGTCCCCGACAGGGCCTTTTAGCTTTCTTT,CSPRQGLLAFF
TRBJ1-2,-,TRBV10-3,-,TGTGCCATCAGTGAGATTTTGGGCAGGGGCTACACCTTC,CAISEILGRGYTF
TRBJ2-3,-,TRBV11-2,TRBD2,TGTGCCAGCAGCTTAATGTCTTTAGGCGGGGGGCCCACAGATACGCAGTATTTT,CASSLMSLGGGPTDTQYF
TRBJ2-5,-,TRBV21-1,-,TGTGCCAGCAGCAAAGCGGATAGCGGGGGGGCCGAAGAGACCCAGTACTTC,CASSKADSGGAEETQYF
TRBJ1-1,-,TRBV3-1/TRBV3-2,-,TGTGCCAGCAGCCAAGATCAGGGTGAAGCTTTCTTT,CASSQDQGEAFF
TRBJ2-1,-,TRBV5-4,TRBD2,TGTGCCAGCAAAGGGACTAGCGGGGGCTACAATGAGCAGTTCTTC,CASKGTSGGYNEQFF
TRBJ2-7,-,TRBV29-1,-,TGCAGCGTTAATGTACAGGGAGTGGAGCAGTACTTC,CSVNVQGVEQYF
TRBJ2-2,few,TRBV5-1,TRBD1,TGCGCCAGCAGCTTACAGGGGGCGGGCACCGGGGAGCTGTTTTTT,CASSLQGAGTGELFF
TRBJ2-7,once,TRBV27,-,TGTGCCAGCAGTCCACATACGAGCAGAGCAGGGGGGTACGAGCAGTACTTC,CASSPHTSRAGGYEQYF
TRBJ2-5,-,TRBV27,-,TGTGCCACCGGGAGTGAGACCCAGTACTTC,CATGSETQYF
TRBJ1-1,-,TRBV5-1,-,TGCGCCAGCAGCTTGGCCCGGACAGACCTCACTGAAGCTTTCTTT,CASSLARTDLTEAFF
TRBJ1-3,-,TRBV4-2,-,TGTGCCAGCAGCCAAGATGGGGGGACGCCTGGAAACACCATATATTTT,CASSQDGGTPGNTIYF
TRBJ1-3,-,TRBV7-9,-,TGTGCCAGCAGCTTAGTTCTAGAAGTGAGAAACACCATATATTTT,CASSLVLEVRNTIYF
TRBJ2-4,once,TRBV27,TRBD1,TGTGCCAGCAAACCCCAAGTGGGACAGAACATTCAGTACTTC,CASKPQVGQNIQYF
TRBJ2-2,-,TRBV7-3,-,TGTGCCAGCAGCTTACATCCGCGCGGAACCACCGGGGAGCTGTTTTTT,CASSLHPRGTTGELFF
TRBJ1-4,-,TRBV30,TRBD1,TGTGCCTGGAGTCCCAGAGCCCTCGACAGGGCTCATGAAAAACTGTTTTTT,CAWSPRALDRAHEKLFF
TRBJ2-7,-,TRBV7-9,-,TGTGCCAGCAGCTTAGGGGGAGCGGTGGGCCGAGACTTC,CASSLGGAVGRDF
TRBJ2-7,-,TRBV4-1,TRBD2,TGCGCCAGCAGCCAAGGAGGCGGGAGCAACTACGAGCAGTACTTC,CASSQGGGSNYEQYF
TRBJ2-5,once,TRBV7-7,TRBD1,TGTGCCAGCAGCTTAGGTGGGGACAGAGAGACCCAGTACTTC,CASSLGGDRETQYF
TRBJ2-1,few,TRBV28,-,TGTGCCAGCATAGCCGGCTCCTACAATGAGCAGTTCTTC,CASIAGSYNEQFF